What follows describes a single T cell receptor beta chain. As yet, its antigen is unknown. This entry belongs to a study of radiotherapy plus CTLA-4 blockade in lung cancer. The overall study: Objective response rate was 15% to 20%; disease control rate, approximately 30%. Study conclusions and caveats: Increased serum interferon-beta after radiation also reportedly predicted response strongly. In blood, TCR clones derived from the tumor expanded after radiotherapy plus ipilimumab.

The ends were cut back, 2 bases at V and 2 bases at J, with 10 bases in the middle. This CDR3 contains 15 residues. Germline V CDR1 and CDR2: SGHTA, FQGNSA. The assay was immunoSEQ multiplex PCR, and TCRdb's table has in-frame clones only and misses some. Here the sample spans tens of thousands of clones, roughly 77% being singletons. Ipilimumab-mediated CTLA-4 blockade plus focal radiation was given to patients having chemo-refractory metastatic non-small-cell lung cancer. This clonotype originated in a human donor with non-small cell lung cancer who had a complete response to radiotherapy plus ipilimumab. The chain employs TRBV7-2 and TRBJ1-5, with D hard to call. Specimen: peripheral blood, collected from a patient treated with radiotherapy plus ipilimumab. The CDR3 is CASSLHGSGNQPQHF. In DNA, the CDR3 is TGTGCCAGCAGCTTACACGGTTCTGGCAATCAGCCCCAGCATTTT.